The clone carrying this TCR beta chain has just one count. The antigen is undetermined. CDR1 and CDR2 from the germline V gene are SGHAT and FQDESV (reference sequence). CDR3 length: 17 residues. V was pared by 5 bases and J by 0 bases, with 19 bases between. The data belong to a study of early stage breast cancer tumors. Study-wide findings and caveats: Compared with adjacent normal breast tissue, tumors showed about 2.3-fold greater T cell density and higher clonality.

The assay was immunoSEQ multiplex PCR, and TCRdb's table has in-frame clones only and misses some. The sample includes some 21,000 clones, around 76% of them seen just once. Sequenced material: blood. The chain carries TRBV11-1 and TRBJ1-1; possible D gene TRBD1, 5 bases. The source is a person aged 55 to 75 with breast cancer. The CDR3 protein is CASSSRDSGGMNTEAFF. The CDR3 nucleotides are TGTGCCAGCAGCAGCCGGGACTCCGGGGGGATGAACACTGAAGCTTTCTTT.